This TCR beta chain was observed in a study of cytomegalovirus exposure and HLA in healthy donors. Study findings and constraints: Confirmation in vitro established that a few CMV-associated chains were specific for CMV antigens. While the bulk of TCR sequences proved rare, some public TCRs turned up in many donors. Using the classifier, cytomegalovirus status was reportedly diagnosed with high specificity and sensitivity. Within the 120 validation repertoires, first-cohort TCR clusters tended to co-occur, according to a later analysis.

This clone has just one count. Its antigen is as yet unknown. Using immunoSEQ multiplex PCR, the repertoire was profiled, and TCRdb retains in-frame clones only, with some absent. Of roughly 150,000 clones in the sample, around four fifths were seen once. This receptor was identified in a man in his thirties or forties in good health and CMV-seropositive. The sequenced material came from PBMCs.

Here the CDR3 reads CASSLAGGLIEAFF. For the CDR3, the DNA is TGCGCCAGCAGCTTGGCCGGGGGGCTCATAGAAGCTTTCTTT. V and J are TRBV5-1 and TRBJ1-1, with D perhaps matching TRBD1 (6 bases). CDR3 length: 14 residues. Germline CDR1 SGHRS, CDR2 YFSETQ. Trimming took off 0 bases at V and 8 bases at J, with 14 bases between the two ends.